One and the same sample provided the 26 T cell receptor beta chains below, sequenced in a study of cytomegalovirus exposure and HLA in healthy donors. Amplification used 60 Vbeta primers and 13 Jbeta primers. Data came from immunoSEQ multiplex PCR; TCRdb stores just in-frame clones and leaves some out. The table has some 50,000 clones, around 72% seen once. The sequenced material came from PBMCs. Source of these receptors: a woman between 45 and 65 years old in good health and CMV-seropositive.

This clone was seen only once. This chain links TRBV5-6 with TRBJ2-7, with D perhaps matching TRBD2 (5 bases). V dropped 4 bases and J dropped 0 bases, with 14 bases sitting between them. This CDR3 contains 15 residues. Germline values: CDR1 SGHDT, CDR2 YYEEEE. CDR3 region: CASSLLERSSYEQYF. CDR3 bases: TGTGCCAGCAGCCTACTAGAGAGAAGCTCCTACGAGCAGTACTTC.

V and J are TRBV19 and TRBJ1-5, with 7 bases identical to TRBD1. This CDR3 is 14 amino acids long. Germline V CDR1 and CDR2: LNHDA, SQIVND (reference sequence). The V segment lost 7 bases and the J segment 2 bases; nucleotides outside the gene matches: 5. The CDR3 here is CASKGGTGNQPQHF. The DNA for the CDR3 is TGTGCCAGTAAAGGGGGGACAGGCAATCAGCCCCAGCATTTT.

This chain uses TRBV27 with TRBJ1-6; 9 bases are a match to TRBD1. There are 18 residues in the CDR3. Germline trimming cut 3 bases from V and 7 bases from J; bases unmatched to any gene: 13. Germline V gene data show CDR1 as MNHEY and CDR2 as SMNVEV (reference sequence). CDR3 in amino acids: CASSFRHRGLSGNSPLHF. As DNA, the CDR3 is TGTGCCAGCAGTTTCCGACACAGGGGGCTATCGGGAAATTCACCCCTCCACTTT.

V usage is TRBV7-2 and J usage is TRBJ1-5; possibly TRBD1 for D (6 bases). Germline assignment: CDR1 SGHTA and CDR2 FQGNSA. Trimming removed 5 bases at V and 0 bases at J, with 17 bases between. The CDR3 has 17 amino acids. The CDR3 here is CASSKDRLGSSNQPQHF. DNA of the CDR3: TGTGCCAGCAGCAAAGACAGGTTGGGATCTAGCAATCAGCCCCAGCATTTT.

This chain joins TRBV10-3 and TRBJ2-7; TRBD2 agrees at 10 bases. V shed 5 bases, J shed 5 bases, and the junction held 9 bases outside the gene matches. CDR1 ENHRY and CDR2 SYGVKD come from the germline V gene. The CDR3 sequence is 15 residues long. CDR3 DNA sequence: TGTGCCATCAGTCAACTACTAGCGGGAACTAACGAGCAGTACTTC. Residues: CAISQLLAGTNEQYF.

This clone showed up just once. J is TRBJ2-3 and V is TRBV11-2; TRBD2 aligns across 7 bases. Germline values: CDR1 SGHAT, CDR2 FQNNGV. Trimming cost V 5 bases and J 2 bases; bases outside gene matches: 10. This CDR3 comprises 16 residues. The CDR3 DNA sequence: TGTGCCAGCAGCGCCGTTCTGGCGGGAGACACAGATACGCAGTATTTT. Its translation is CASSAVLAGDTDTQYF.

The chain links TRBV20-1 to TRBJ2-5; no firm D call. Trimming removed 6 bases from V and 5 bases from J, with 7 bases in between. Looked up from germline, CDR1 is DFQATT and CDR2 is SNEGSKA (reference sequence). The CDR3 covers 10 residues. The CDR3 nucleotides read TGCAGTGCCCTAAAGGAGACCCAGTACTTC. Translated, it gives CSALKETQYF.

This rearrangement joins TRBV2 to TRBJ2-5; TRBD2 matches 11 bases. This CDR3 spans 17 amino acids. The V gene's germline CDR1 is SNHLY and CDR2 FYNNEI. J was trimmed by 5 bases and V by 3 bases; bases with no gene match: 11. The CDR3: CASSEGLAGGHGETQYF. CDR3 nucleotides: TGTGCCAGCAGTGAGGGTCTAGCGGGAGGTCACGGGGAGACCCAGTACTTC. Full variable domain (rest looked up from reference TRBV2 and TRBJ2-5): EPEVTQTPSHQVTQMGQEVILRCVPISNHLYFYWYRQILGQKVEFLVSFYNNEISEKSEIFDDQFSVERPDGSNFTLKIRSTKLEDSAMYFCASSEGLAGGHGETQYFGPGTRLLVL.

The J gene is TRBJ2-1, the V gene TRBV30; 9 bases align to TRBD2. After removal of 3 bases from V and 10 bases from J, the junction contained 13 bases not matched to a gene. The germline CDR1 and CDR2 sequences are GTSNPN and SVGIG (reference sequence). This CDR3 spans 15 amino acids. The CDR3 loop is CAWRNTSGRAGEQFF. The CDR3 coding sequence is TGTGCCTGGAGAAATACTAGCGGGCGAGCGGGGGAGCAGTTCTTC. Supplemented by reference TRBV30 and TRBJ2-1, the full variable domain reads SQTIHQWPATLVQPVGSPLSLECTVEGTSNPNLYWYRQAAGRGLQLLFYSVGIGQISSEVPQNLSASRPQDRQFILSSKKLLLSDSGFYLCAWRNTSGRAGEQFFGPGTRLTVL.

The CDR3 reads CASSMVAGGRNIQYF. The CDR3 DNA reads TGTGCCAGTAGTATGGTAGCGGGGGGGCGGAACATTCAGTACTTC. The chain has TRBV19 and TRBJ2-4; 11 positions agree with TRBD2. This CDR3 is built from 15 residues. J was trimmed by 7 bases and V by 3 bases; bases with no gene match: 5. Germline lookup yields CDR1 LNHDA and CDR2 SQIVND (reference sequence). Combining the CDR3 with reference TRBV19 and TRBJ2-4 gives the whole variable domain DGGITQSPKYLFRKEGQNVTLSCEQNLNHDAMYWYRQDPGQGLRLIYYSQIVNDFQKGDIAEGYSVSREKKESFPLTVTSAQKNPTAFYLCASSMVAGGRNIQYFGAGTRLSVL.

This sequence joins TRBV6-5 and TRBJ1-2; D remains unclear. Germline V gene data show CDR1 as MNHEY and CDR2 as SVGAGI. This CDR3 contains 12 residues. Trimming took 10 bases from V and 2 from J, leaving 11 bases between them. The CDR3 reads CAIGVANYGYTF. The CDR3 DNA is TGTGCCATCGGGGTAGCAAACTATGGCTACACCTTC.

This clone has just a few counts. The J gene is TRBJ2-1, the V gene TRBV19; 13 bases line up with TRBD2. V dropped 11 bases and J dropped 0; count of bases not matched to a gene: 7. Germline CDR1 LNHDA, CDR2 SQIVND (reference sequence). The CDR3 has 16 amino acids. CDR3 in DNA: TGTGCCGCTGGGACTAGCGGGAAGACCTCCTACAATGAGCAGTTCTTC. It is translated as CAAGTSGKTSYNEQFF.

The chain's CDR3 is CATQTGLSTDTQYF. DNA of the CDR3: TGTGCCACCCAGACGGGACTGAGCACAGATACGCAGTATTTT. The chain recombines TRBV19 with TRBJ2-3, with D possibly being TRBD2 (6 bases). Germline CDR1 is LNHDA and CDR2 is SQIVND (reference sequence). V dropped 10 bases and J dropped 0 bases, with 14 bases sitting between them. CDR3 length: 14 residues.

The chain has TRBV5-3 and TRBJ2-1; 11 positions agree with TRBD1. TRBV5-3 is identified as an open reading frame with a role that is uncertain. J was trimmed by 10 bases and V by 0 bases; bases with no gene match: 12. This CDR3 region has 17 residues. The DNA of the CDR3 is TGTGCCAGAAGCTTGGCCACCGGACAGGGGGCTTCCAAAGAGCAGTTCTTC. Residues: CARSLATGQGASKEQFF.

This sequence joins TRBV7-9 and TRBJ1-2; D unresolved. The CDR3 extends over 14 amino acids. The V and J ends lost 1 base and 2 bases respectively, with 8 bases between them. Germline assignment: CDR1 SEHNR and CDR2 FQNEAQ (reference sequence). The DNA for the CDR3 is TGTGCCAGCAGCTTAGGCGGCAGCAACTATGGCTACACCTTC. Translation: CASSLGGSNYGYTF.

The CDR3, as DNA: TGTGCCAGCAGCCATGGCCCTGGGGCCAACGTCCTGACTTTC. Its translation is CASSHGPGANVLTF. The chain has TRBV27 and TRBJ2-6; the D is unclear. CDR1 and CDR2 (germline): MNHEY, SMNVEV (reference sequence). The CDR3 consists of 14 residues. Trimming shortened V by 6 bases and J by 2 bases, and 8 bases separated the two germline ends.

This clone was counted only a few times. At one boundary the junction diverges from the germline segment, which might be a read error. The V gene is TRBV6-6, the J gene TRBJ1-2; D gene uncertain. Germline V CDR1 and CDR2: MNHNY, SVGAGI (reference sequence). The CDR3 has 15 residues. The CDR3 spells CASSYVRGSKYGYTF. In DNA form, the CDR3 reads TGTGCCAGCAGTTACGTCCGGGGATCTAAATATGGCTACACCTTC.

V usage is TRBV4-3 and J usage is TRBJ2-2; 7 positions match TRBD2. The ends lost 0 bases at V and 6 bases at J; junction bases unmatched: 7. This CDR3 region has 16 residues. CDR1 and CDR2 from the germline V gene are LGHNA and YSLEER. The CDR3 sequence is CASSQDSGGTSGELFF. CDR3 DNA sequence: TGCGCCAGCAGCCAAGATTCCGGGGGGACCTCCGGGGAGCTGTTTTTT.

V and J are TRBV6-4 and TRBJ2-1, with 9 bases lining up with TRBD2. Per the germline V gene, CDR1 is MRHNA and CDR2 is SNTAGT. J lost 0 bases, V lost 5 bases, and 2 bases had no gene match. There are 15 residues in the CDR3. This CDR3 is CASSLLAGSYNEQFF. The CDR3 nucleotides read TGTGCCAGCAGTTTACTAGCGGGCTCCTACAATGAGCAGTTCTTC.

This sequence joins TRBV2 and TRBJ1-1; perhaps TRBD1 as D (6 bases). The CDR3 sequence is 14 residues long. Trimming took off 6 bases at V and 7 bases at J, with 18 bases between the two ends. Per germline, CDR1 SNHLY and CDR2 FYNNEI. The DNA for the CDR3 is TGTGCCAGCAGACCCGGGACACGACGTTTTGAAGCTTTCTTT. This encodes CASRPGTRRFEAFF.

The chain carries TRBV28 and TRBJ1-5; 8 bases are a match to TRBD1. Germline loops: CDR1 MDHEN, CDR2 SYDVKM. V gave up 3 bases and J gave up 3 bases; unmatched junction bases: 4. The CDR3 runs 15 residues. CDR3 loop: CASSFRTGYNQPQHF. The DNA of the CDR3 is TGTGCCAGCAGTTTCCGGACAGGGTACAATCAGCCCCAGCATTTT.

DNA of the CDR3: TGTGCCAGCGGTCCCCCGCCCGGACAGCAGCAAGAGACCCAGTACTTC. Translation gives CASGPPPGQQQETQYF. The chain links TRBV2 to TRBJ2-5; weak D call: TRBD1 (6 bases). Trimming removed 8 bases from V and 2 bases from J, with 21 bases in between. The CDR3 spans 16 residues. Germline CDR1 reads SNHLY; CDR2 reads FYNNEI.

This clone was observed once. The J gene is TRBJ2-1, the V gene TRBV4-1; tentatively, D is TRBD1 (5 bases). This CDR3 comprises 15 residues. Germline V gene data show CDR1 as MGHRA and CDR2 as YSYEKL. V was trimmed by 3 bases and J by 7 bases, leaving 16 bases between them. This CDR3 reads CASSHAIGVGNEQFF. CDR3 DNA sequence: TGCGCCAGCAGCCATGCGATAGGGGTTGGTAATGAGCAGTTCTTC.

This clone was found once. V usage is TRBV4-1 and J usage is TRBJ2-1; TRBD2 agrees at 8 bases. The ends lost 4 bases at V and 2 bases at J; junction bases unmatched: 13. Germline-derived CDR1 and CDR2 are MGHRA and YSYEKL. The CDR3 covers 18 residues. CDR3 sequence: CASSLQPPAGGAYNEQFF. CDR3 bases: TGCGCCAGCAGCCTCCAACCCCCTGCGGGGGGCGCCTACAATGAGCAGTTCTTC.

This chain joins TRBV7-2 and TRBJ1-4; D may be TRBD1 (5 bases). The V end was cut by 4 bases, the J end by 6 bases, with 15 bases between. CDR3 length equals 15 residues. CDR1 and CDR2 from the germline V gene are SGHTA and FQGNSA. In nucleotides, the CDR3 is TGTGCCAGCAGCTGGAGGCGGGGCTCCGATGAAAAACTGTTTTTT. It yields the protein CASSWRRGSDEKLFF.

The chain recombines TRBV6-5 with TRBJ2-7; 12 bases are shared with TRBD2. Germline-derived CDR1 and CDR2 are MNHEY and SVGAGI. V was pared by 7 bases and J by 7 bases, with 11 bases of the junction left unmatched. This CDR3 is 15 amino acids long. The CDR3 DNA sequence: TGTGCCAGCACCAACCTAGCGGGGGGGCCTGGTGAGCAGTACTTC. The encoded protein is CASTNLAGGPGEQYF.